Listed below are T cell receptor beta chains from one sample, sequenced in a study of blood T cell dynamics during melanoma immunotherapy. The method was immunoSEQ multiplex PCR; TCRdb's version includes in-frame clones alone and lacks a portion of them. The table has around 12,000 clones, approximately 84% seen once; the top ten hold about 9.4%. The specimen was blood, collected from a patient treated with checkpoint blockade. These receptors all stem from a human donor with melanoma. Each CDR3 is given with its conserved first and last residue. D genes are given only for firm matches. Expanded clones are given a class, and other clones once, few, many or no size at all.

d_gene	abundance	v_gene	j_gene	CDR3aa	CDR3nt
.	.	TRBV5-1	TRBJ2-7	CASSLDAFTYEQYF	TGCGCCAGCAGCTTGGATGCCTTTACCTACGAGCAGTACTTC
TRBD1	.	TRBV28	TRBJ2-7	CASSSPSGTGAEQYF	TGTGCCAGCAGTTCGCCCTCCGGGACAGGGGCCGAGCAGTACTTC
.	few	TRBV5-1	TRBJ1-1	CASSLAMGNTEAFF	TGCGCCAGCAGCTTGGCCATGGGGAACACTGAAGCTTTCTTT
.	.	TRBV15	TRBJ1-5	CATSRDRQYNQPQHF	TGTGCCACCAGCAGAGATCGGCAATACAATCAGCCCCAGCATTTT
TRBD1	.	TRBV19	TRBJ2-5	CASSVRDRLSQETQYF	TGTGCCAGTAGTGTCCGGGACAGGCTGAGCCAAGAGACCCAGTACTTC
TRBD1	.	TRBV11-2	TRBJ1-1	CASSLGQGARVEAFF	TGTGCCAGCAGCTTGGGACAGGGGGCACGGGTTGAAGCTTTCTTT
TRBD1	.	TRBV19	TRBJ1-2	CASSIRDSSQRGYGYTF	TGTGCCAGTAGTATTAGGGACAGTTCCCAACGGGGCTATGGCTACACCTTC
.	.	TRBV19	TRBJ1-1	CASSRQEANTEAFF	TGTGCCAGTAGTAGACAGGAGGCGAACACTGAAGCTTTCTTT
.	.	TRBV7-8	TRBJ1-5	CASSFGGPQHF	TGTGCCAGCAGCTTCGGGGGGCCCCAGCATTTT
TRBD1	.	TRBV30	TRBJ2-7	CAWRGGDGTGTEEYEQYF	TGTGCCTGGAGAGGGGGGGATGGGACAGGGACTGAAGAATACGAGCAGTACTTC
TRBD1	few	TRBV4-1	TRBJ1-2	CASSQTTTGVFYGYTF	TGCGCCAGCAGCCAAACAACAACAGGGGTTTTCTATGGCTACACCTTC
.	.	TRBV6-5	TRBJ1-1	CASSPTPRSFSAFF	TGTGCCAGCAGCCCCACACCCAGGTCGTTCAGCGCTTTCTTT
.	.	TRBV6-5	TRBJ2-5	CASSYRWGETQYF	TGTGCCAGCAGTTATAGGTGGGGAGAGACCCAGTACTTC
.	.	TRBV28	TRBJ1-5	CASSFGLPETDYSNQPQHF	TGTGCCAGCAGTTTTGGTCTCCCTGAGACAGATTATAGCAATCAGCCCCAGCATTTT
.	.	TRBV10-3	TRBJ1-1	CAISESRLGSTEAFF	TGTGCCATCAGTGAGTCACGATTGGGGAGCACTGAAGCTTTCTTT
TRBD1	.	TRBV15	TRBJ2-7	CATSSRDRGSYEQYF	TGTGCCACCAGCAGCCGGGACAGGGGTTCCTACGAGCAGTACTTC
TRBD1	.	TRBV7-6	TRBJ1-2	CASSPTGGYGYTF	TGTGCCAGCAGCCCCACAGGGGGCTATGGCTACACCTTC
.	.	TRBV2	TRBJ1-2	CASTTPLGDGYTF	TGTGCCAGCACTACCCCTCTAGGGGACGGCTACACCTTC
.	.	TRBV6-4	TRBJ2-1	CASSDTDSLPPLEQFF	TGTGCCAGCAGTGACACGGACTCCCTTCCCCCCCTCGAGCAGTTCTTC
.	.	TRBV6-1	TRBJ2-3	CASSEERERRSTDTQYF	TGTGCCAGCAGTGAAGAAAGAGAGCGGAGGAGCACAGATACGCAGTATTTT
.	.	TRBV7-2	TRBJ2-3	CASSLDRTDTQYF	TGTGCCAGCAGCTTAGATCGGACAGATACGCAGTATTTT
.	.	TRBV7-9	TRBJ1-2	CASGAWGEYGYTF	TGTGCCAGCGGGGCCTGGGGGGAGTATGGCTACACCTTC
.	.	TRBV4-2	TRBJ1-2	CASSRGFGYTF	TGTGCCAGCAGCAGAGGGTTTGGCTACACCTTC
TRBD2	.	TRBV5-4	TRBJ2-6	CASSLARGASYSGANVLTF	TGTGCCAGCAGCTTGGCGCGGGGGGCCTCTTACTCTGGGGCCAACGTCCTGACTTTC
TRBD1	.	TRBV7-2	TRBJ2-1	CASSYRGSFGYNEQFF	TGTGCCAGCAGCTACAGGGGTTCGTTCGGCTACAATGAGCAGTTCTTC
TRBD2	.	TRBV27	TRBJ2-7	CASSPTRAGGAYEQYF	TGTGCCAGCAGTCCAACCCGGGCGGGAGGTGCCTACGAGCAGTACTTC
.	.	TRBV5-5	TRBJ1-1	CASNLETGLEAFF	TGTGCCAGCAACTTGGAAACAGGGCTTGAAGCTTTCTTT
TRBD1	.	TRBV10-2	TRBJ1-1	CASSEPRSHVDRGQDTEAFF	TGCGCCAGCAGTGAGCCCCGTTCCCATGTTGACAGGGGTCAGGACACTGAAGCTTTCTTT
.	.	TRBV5-8	TRBJ2-6	CASSLWGSGANVLTF	TGTGCCAGCAGCTTGTGGGGTTCTGGGGCCAACGTCCTGACTTTC
.	.	TRBV7-9	TRBJ2-1	CASSERSYNEQFF	TGTGCCAGCAGCGAGAGGTCCTACAATGAGCAGTTCTTC
.	.	TRBV6-5	TRBJ1-2	CASSYEPGVGYTF	TGTGCCAGCAGTTACGAGCCAGGGGTGGGCTACACCTTC
TRBD1	once	TRBV10-2	TRBJ1-6	CASRDRDSYNSPLHF	TGCGCCAGCAGGGACAGGGACTCCTATAATTCACCCCTCCACTTT